Below, 20 T cell receptor beta chains from the same sample are listed, as sequenced in a study of T cell responses to AZD1222 COVID-19 vaccine. Sequencing was performed with immunoSEQ multiplex PCR; in TCRdb, only in-frame clones are kept and a portion is missing. This sample yields 130,000 or so clones, of which around 93% are seen a single time; 1.1% belongs to the top ten. Sample: peripheral blood, taken on day 0 of AZD1222 vaccination. These TCRs come from an adult in good health.

This chain uses TRBV6-6 with TRBJ1-5, with a possible D match to TRBD1 (6 bases). From germline, CDR1 is MNHNY and CDR2 SVGAGI (reference sequence). The CDR3 has 14 residues. V lost 7 bases and J 7 bases, leaving 17 bases between the germline ends. The chain's CDR3 is CASTNKGGAQPQHF. CDR3 nucleotides: TGTGCCAGCACCAACAAAGGGGGAGCGCAGCCCCAGCATTTT.

This clone has more than one count but fewer than ten. The chain combines TRBV6-6 with TRBJ1-1; 7 nucleotides match TRBD1. Looked up from germline, CDR1 is MNHNY and CDR2 is SVGAGI (reference sequence). V lost 6 bases and J lost 1; bases outside the gene matches: 8. CDR3 length: 15 residues. CDR3 in amino acids: CASRQPGTANTEAFF. CDR3 DNA sequence: TGTGCCAGCAGACAACCGGGGACAGCGAACACTGAAGCTTTCTTT.

The chain uses TRBV9 and TRBJ2-5; D is unresolved. V lost 0 bases and J lost 0, with 30 bases in between. The germline V gene encodes CDR1 SGDLS and CDR2 YYNGEE. This CDR3 spans 22 amino acids. The CDR3 DNA is TGTGCCAGCAGCGTAGCTTTACCGTTTACCCTCGTGGTGGTCACCTACCAAGAGACCCAGTACTTC. Its protein product is CASSVALPFTLVVVTYQETQYF.

The sample holds one count of this clone. The chain recombines TRBV19 with TRBJ1-5; D unresolved. The CDR3 covers 13 residues. Germline CDR1 and CDR2: LNHDA and SQIVND (reference sequence). Trimming pared 3 bases from V and 7 bases from J, leaving 10 bases between. The CDR3 bases are TGTGCCAGTAGTATCGGGGATCCACAGCCCCAGCATTTT. The encoded protein is CASSIGDPQPQHF.

The rearrangement links TRBV3-1 (or the pseudogene TRBV3-2) to TRBJ2-7, with 7 bases aligning to TRBD1. Per the germline V gene, CDR1 is LGHDT and CDR2 is YNNKEL (reference sequence). Trimming at V came to 4 bases and at J to 5 bases, leaving 8 bases not matched to a gene. CDR3 length equals 14 residues. CDR3 sequence (DNA): TGTGCCAGCAGCCGGAGTGGACAGGTCCACGAGCAGTACTTC. Protein: CASSRSGQVHEQYF.

The chain couples TRBV5-1 to TRBJ1-6; 9 nucleotides match TRBD1. The length of the CDR3 is 15 residues. From germline, CDR1 is SGHRS and CDR2 YFSETQ. V shed 3 bases and J 7 bases; nucleotides not matched to a gene: 5. The CDR3 is CASSWVGQGNSPLHF. In DNA, the CDR3 is TGCGCCAGCAGCTGGGTTGGACAGGGGAATTCACCCCTCCACTTT.

V and J are TRBV15 and TRBJ2-5; D is undetermined. Germline CDR1 and CDR2: LNHNV and YYDKDF (reference sequence). This CDR3 is 16 amino acids long. Trimming removed 4 bases at V and 0 bases at J, with 15 bases between. CDR3 region: CATSTPLGGDQETQYF. Written as DNA, the CDR3 is TGTGCCACCAGCACACCCCTGGGTGGAGACCAAGAGACCCAGTACTTC.

The chain uses TRBV20-1 and TRBJ2-1; a possible D gene is TRBD2 (5 bases). The length of the CDR3 is 17 residues. Per germline, CDR1 DFQATT and CDR2 SNEGSKA (reference sequence). Trimming took off 3 bases at V and 0 bases at J, with 18 bases between the two ends. The CDR3 region has the DNA TGCAGTGCTAGTACTTTGGAGGCGGTTGACTCCTACAATGAGCAGTTCTTC. It yields the protein CSASTLEAVDSYNEQFF.

This chain joins TRBV10-3 and TRBJ1-4; no clear D gene. Germline CDR1 reads ENHRY; CDR2 reads SYGVKD. The CDR3 covers 12 residues. Trimming took off 0 bases at V and 7 bases at J, with 3 bases between the two ends. The DNA of the CDR3 is TGTGCCATCAGTGAGTCAGGTGAAAAACTGTTTTTT. This gives the protein CAISESGEKLFF.

The chain uses TRBV28 and TRBJ2-1; the match to TRBD2 covers 9 bases. Trimming removed 1 base from V and 7 bases from J; junction bases left unmatched: 8. The CDR3 consists of 16 residues. CDR1 is MDHEN, CDR2 SYDVKM, per germline. Here the CDR3 reads CASSLLAGGPLNEQFF. The CDR3 bases are TGTGCCAGCAGTTTATTGGCGGGAGGGCCATTGAATGAGCAGTTCTTC.

This clone was observed once. This sequence joins TRBV7-9 and TRBJ2-5; no firm D call. Germline assignment: CDR1 SEHNR and CDR2 FQNEAQ (reference sequence). The CDR3 runs 14 residues. Trimming left V 1 base short and J 2 bases short, with 8 bases between. The CDR3 reads CASSLVGRQETQYF. CDR3 coding DNA: TGTGCCAGCAGCTTAGTAGGCAGGCAAGAGACCCAGTACTTC.

J is TRBJ1-1 and V is TRBV7-3; 8 bases align to TRBD1. CDR1 is SGHTA, CDR2 FQGTGA, per germline. J was trimmed by 7 bases and V by 5 bases; bases with no gene match: 12. The CDR3 covers 15 residues. The CDR3 bases are TGTGCCAGCAGCCCCAGTCAGGGGGCGATCGATGAAGCTTTCTTT. Its protein is CASSPSQGAIDEAFF.

CDR3 loop: CASSQPTGHANYGYTF. CDR3 coding DNA: TGCGCCAGCAGCCAACCCACCGGACACGCAAACTATGGCTACACCTTC. This chain uses TRBV4-1 with TRBJ1-2, with D perhaps TRBD1 (5 bases). V lost 2 bases to trimming and J lost 2 bases, with 15 bases between them. The CDR3 has 16 amino acids. Germline values: CDR1 MGHRA, CDR2 YSYEKL.

The V and J genes are TRBV25-1 and TRBJ1-6; 9 bases fit TRBD1. V shed 1 base and J 3 bases; nucleotides not matched to a gene: 1. The germline V gene encodes CDR1 MGHDK and CDR2 SYGVNS. CDR3 length: 16 residues. DNA for the CDR3: TGTGCCAGCAGTGAATTGACAGGGGGCTATAATTCACCCCTCCACTTT. It is translated as CASSELTGGYNSPLHF.

The sample holds one count of this clone. The V gene is TRBV5-4, the J gene TRBJ2-1; 8 nucleotides match TRBD1. Germline V gene data show CDR1 as SGHNT and CDR2 as YYREEE (reference sequence). The length of the CDR3 is 15 residues. J was trimmed by 8 bases and V by 0 bases; bases with no gene match: 7. CDR3 in DNA: TGTGCCAGCAGCTTGGTTCCAGGGGGCTCCGATGAGCAGTTCTTC. Encoded protein: CASSLVPGGSDEQFF.

V and J are TRBV19 and TRBJ1-5, with 9 nucleotides matching TRBD1. The CDR3 is 14 residues long. Germline CDR1 reads LNHDA; CDR2 reads SQIVND (reference sequence). J gave up 3 bases and V 6 bases, and 3 bases lay outside the gene matches. CDR3 coding DNA: TGTGCCAGTAGACAGGGGGCTACCAATCAGCCCCAGCATTTT. Translation gives CASRQGATNQPQHF.

The chain carries TRBV6-5 and TRBJ2-7; 8 bases map to TRBD1. This CDR3 has 15 residues. Germline V CDR1 and CDR2: MNHEY, SVGAGI. V was pared by 6 bases and J by 2 bases, with 9 bases of the junction left unmatched. The CDR3 protein is CASSDTGGSTYEQYF. The DNA for the CDR3 is TGTGCCAGCAGCGATACAGGGGGATCGACCTACGAGCAGTACTTC.

The chain has TRBV3-1 (or the pseudogene TRBV3-2) and TRBJ1-1, with D tentatively TRBD1 (6 bases). This CDR3 spans 14 amino acids. Looked up from germline, CDR1 is LGHDT and CDR2 is YNNKEL (reference sequence). Trimming removed 4 bases at V and 1 base at J, with 10 bases between. CDR3 coding DNA: TGTGCCAGCAGCCCGAACAGGGCGAACACTGAAGCTTTCTTT. It is translated as CASSPNRANTEAFF.

The chain combines TRBV28 with TRBJ1-5; unclear D gene. The V gene lost 7 bases and the J gene lost 4 bases, with 11 bases spanning the gap. The V gene's germline CDR1 is MDHEN and CDR2 SYDVKM. The CDR3 consists of 13 residues. The CDR3 reads CASITFTNQPQHF. For the CDR3, the DNA is TGTGCCAGCATTACCTTCACTAATCAGCCCCAGCATTTT. Combining the CDR3 with reference TRBV28 and TRBJ1-5 gives the whole variable domain DVKVTQSSRYLVKRTGEKVFLECVQDMDHENMFWYRQDPGLGLRLIYFSYDVKMKEKGDIPEGYSVSREKKERFSLILESASTNQTSMYLCASITFTNQPQHFGDGTRLSIL.

This chain connects TRBV5-1 to TRBJ1-1, with D unresolved. The CDR3 totals 13 residues. Trimming removed 0 bases from V and 3 bases from J, with 6 bases in between. Germline V gives CDR1 SGHRS, CDR2 YFSETQ. In DNA, the CDR3 is TGCGCCAGCAGCTTGGGGCAGGACACTGAAGCTTTCTTT. This translates into CASSLGQDTEAFF.